Presented here are 2 T cell receptor beta chains from one specimen sequenced in a study of CD8 T cells in ankylosing spondylitis. MiXCR was run by TCRdb on the 5' RACE reads, yielding one entry per CDR3 protein. The repertoire holds 250,000 or so distinct CDR3 sequences, with about 20% as singletons. Sequencing input: blood, either unsorted or a sorted T cell fraction (not recorded which). Every receptor here comes from a male donor with ankylosing spondylitis or in good health (not recorded which).

Only a few counts were recorded for this clonotype. DNA of the CDR3: TGTGCCAGCAGTACCCGGTGGCCGAGCACCGGGGAGCTGTTTTTT. Protein: CASSTRWPSTGELFF. This sequence joins TRBV3-1 and TRBJ2-2; D is unresolved. Between the trimmed V and J ends, which lost 6 bases and 4 bases, there was a span of 15 bases. CDR3 length equals 15 residues. CDR1 is LGHDT, CDR2 YNNKEL, per germline (reference sequence).

This clonotype appeared many times. The chain has TRBV18 and TRBJ2-7; 10 nucleotides align to TRBD1. CDR1 is KGHSH and CDR2 is LQKENI in the germline V gene. The CDR3 covers 12 residues. V lost 6 bases, J lost 8 bases, and 4 bases stayed unmatched. In nucleotides, the CDR3 is TGTGCCAGCTCCCCGGGACAGGGGCAGCAGTACTTC. It codes for CASSPGQGQQYF.